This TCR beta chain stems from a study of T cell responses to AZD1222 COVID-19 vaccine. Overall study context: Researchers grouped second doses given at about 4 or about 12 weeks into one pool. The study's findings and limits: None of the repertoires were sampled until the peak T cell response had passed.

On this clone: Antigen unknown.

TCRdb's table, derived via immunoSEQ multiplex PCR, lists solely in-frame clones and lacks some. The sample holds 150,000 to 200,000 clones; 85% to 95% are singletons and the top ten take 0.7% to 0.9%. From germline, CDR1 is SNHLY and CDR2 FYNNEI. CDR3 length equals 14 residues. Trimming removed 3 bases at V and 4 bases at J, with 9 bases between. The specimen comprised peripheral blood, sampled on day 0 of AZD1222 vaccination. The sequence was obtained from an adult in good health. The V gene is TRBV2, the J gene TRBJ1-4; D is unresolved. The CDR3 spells CASSESRSNEKLFF. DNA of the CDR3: TGTGCCAGCAGTGAGTCCAGGAGTAATGAAAAACTGTTTTTT.